These 24 T cell receptor beta chains came from one sample sequenced in a study of T-cell reconstitution after alpha-beta-depleted transplantation in children. The library targeted TCRbeta and was prepared with unique molecular identifiers. One entry per CDR3 protein, called by TCRdb with MiXCR from the PCR reads. The table shows a few hundred thousand distinct CDR3 sequences, with 25% to 30% occurring only once. The sample here was PBMCs, taken before TCRalphabeta/CD19-depleted stem cell transplant. Receptors originate from a boy under three years old with Wiskott-Aldrich syndrome, due to receive a stem cell transplant.

The V call is TRBV12-3 or TRBV12-4, the J call TRBJ2-1; D unresolved. The V end lost 5 bases, the J end lost 4 bases, and 6 bases lay between the germline ends. The CDR3 is made up of 12 amino acids. The CDR3 protein is CASSIEYNEQFF. The CDR3 nucleotides read TGTGCCAGCAGTATAGAATACAATGAGCAGTTCTTC.

The V gene is TRBV20-1, the J gene TRBJ2-5; D call uncertain. V lost 3 bases and J lost 7, with 15 bases in between. The CDR3 length is 13 residues. Germline loops: CDR1 DFQATT, CDR2 SNEGSKA (reference sequence). The CDR3 spells CSASVVELWTQYF. CDR3 nucleotide sequence: TGCAGTGCTAGCGTGGTTGAGTTGTGGACCCAGTACTTC.

This chain connects TRBV15 to TRBJ2-1; D is tentatively TRBD1 or TRBD2 (5 bases each). CDR3 length: 14 residues. The ends were cut back, 5 bases at V and 12 bases at J, with 20 bases in the middle. CDR1 and CDR2 (germline): LNHNV, YYDKDF (reference sequence). CDR3 bases: TGTGCCACCAGCGCCAACGAGGGACGGGTCCCGCAGTTCTTC. Translating it yields CATSANEGRVPQFF.

The rearrangement joins TRBV5-1 to TRBJ2-7; a possible D gene is TRBD2 (6 bases). CDR1 is SGHRS and CDR2 is YFSETQ in the germline V gene. The CDR3 runs 15 residues. The V and J ends lost 7 bases and 1 base respectively, with 18 bases between them. The CDR3 coding sequence is TGCGCCAGCCGACCTGGGAATAGCGGATCCTACGAGCAGTACTTC. The encoded protein is CASRPGNSGSYEQYF.

The genes are TRBV15 and TRBJ1-5; TRBD1 is a possible D gene (6 bases). Germline V gives CDR1 LNHNV, CDR2 YYDKDF (reference sequence). CDR3 size: 21 residues. Trimming shortened V by 2 bases and J by 0 bases, and 26 bases separated the two germline ends. The CDR3 DNA follows: TGTGCCACCAGCAGATCCGGACAGCCACGGGCTAGGACGGCTAGCAATCAGCCCCAGCATTTT. Translating it yields CATSRSGQPRARTASNQPQHF.

The chain employs TRBV9 and TRBJ1-3; D is undetermined. With 4 bases removed from V and 1 base from J, the gap between germline ends came to 9 bases. This CDR3 region has 14 residues. Germline values: CDR1 SGDLS, CDR2 YYNGEE. The CDR3 coding sequence is TGTGCCAGCAGCCTAAAGAGGTCTGGAAACACCATATATTTT. It encodes CASSLKRSGNTIYF.

The sample holds a few counts of this clonotype. The chain has TRBV20-1 and TRBJ1-5; D is unresolved. The V and J ends lost 3 bases and 0 bases respectively, with 6 bases between them. This CDR3 has 13 amino acids. Germline V gene sequence: CDR1 DFQATT, CDR2 SNEGSKA (reference sequence). This chain's CDR3 is CSASSNSNQPQHF. CDR3 nucleotides: TGCAGTGCTAGCAGTAATAGCAATCAGCCCCAGCATTTT.

V is TRBV5-1 and J is TRBJ2-5; perhaps TRBD2 as D (6 bases). The V gene's germline CDR1 is SGHRS and CDR2 YFSETQ. V was shortened by 4 bases and J by 0 bases, with 16 bases between the two germline ends. This CDR3 has 16 amino acids. In DNA, the CDR3 is TGCGCCAGCAGCGATCCTCTAGCGCTGTACCAAGAGACCCAGTACTTC. Encoded protein: CASSDPLALYQETQYF.

This clonotype occurred a few times. V usage is TRBV20-1 and J usage is TRBJ2-7; 8 nucleotides match TRBD1. Germline V CDR1 and CDR2: DFQATT, SNEGSKA (reference sequence). This CDR3 is built from 12 residues. The CDR3 sequence is CSARTGTYEQYF. The CDR3 DNA sequence: TGCAGCGCCCGGACAGGGACCTACGAGCAGTACTTC.

This clonotype was picked up a small number of times. V and J are TRBV7-8 and TRBJ2-1; D is possibly TRBD1 or TRBD2 (6 bases each). V lost 1 base and J 0 bases, leaving 16 bases between the germline ends. CDR3 length: 18 residues. The germline V gene has CDR1 SGHVS and CDR2 FQNEAQ. The CDR3 sequence: CASSLEGGRKSSYNEQFF. The CDR3 coding sequence is TGTGCCAGCAGCTTAGAAGGGGGGCGGAAGAGCTCCTACAATGAGCAGTTCTTC. The variable domain in full, with the rest retrieved from reference TRBV7-8 and TRBJ2-1, is GAGVSQSPRYKVAKRGQDVALRCDPISGHVSLFWYQQALGQGPEFLTYFQNEAQLDKSGLPSDRFFAERPEGSVSTLKIQRTQQEDSAVYLCASSLEGGRKSSYNEQFFGPGTRLTVL.

The chain carries TRBV20-1 and TRBJ2-5; 11 bases are shared with TRBD2. V trimming: 5 bases; J trimming: 2 bases; junction bases outside the gene matches: 10. The CDR3 sequence is 16 residues long. Per germline, CDR1 DFQATT and CDR2 SNEGSKA (reference sequence). The CDR3 sequence: CSASPRLAGRQETQYF. The CDR3 DNA reads TGCAGTGCTTCTCCCCGACTAGCGGGACGGCAAGAGACCCAGTACTTC.

This clonotype has only one observation. This sequence joins TRBV5-6 and TRBJ2-7; D might be TRBD1 (5 bases). The CDR3 has 12 residues. The germline V gene encodes CDR1 SGHDT and CDR2 YYEEEE. Trimming cost V 6 bases and J 2 bases, with 9 bases left between them. CDR3 bases: TGTGCCAGCACCATAGGGGCCTACGAGCAGTACTTC. Its translation: CASTIGAYEQYF.

This clonotype was detected only once. V gene TRBV6-1 combines with J gene TRBJ1-1; a possible D gene is TRBD1 (6 bases). CDR3 size: 13 residues. The V end lost 3 bases, the J end lost 6 bases, and 11 bases lay between the germline ends. Germline V gene lookup returns CDR1 MNHNS and CDR2 SASEGT. The CDR3 loop reads CASSEIGGSEAFF. CDR3 sequence (DNA): TGTGCCAGCAGTGAGATCGGGGGCTCTGAAGCTTTCTTT.

In its sample, this clonotype was seen once. The chain combines TRBV2 with TRBJ2-1, with 10 nucleotides matching TRBD2. The CDR3 runs 16 residues. After removal of 5 bases from V and 1 base from J, the junction contained 5 bases not matched to a gene. Germline lookup yields CDR1 SNHLY and CDR2 FYNNEI. DNA of the CDR3: TGTGCCAGCAGTTCCGGGACTAGCGCTTCCTACAATGAGCAGTTCTTC. Encoded protein: CASSSGTSASYNEQFF.

J is TRBJ2-3 and V is TRBV11-2, with 14 bases fitting TRBD2. The CDR3 spans 18 residues. Germline trimming cut 4 bases from V and 5 bases from J; bases unmatched to any gene: 11. The germline CDR1 and CDR2 sequences are SGHAT and FQNNGV. The DNA of the CDR3 is TGTGCCAGCAGCTCTACGTTGACTAGCGGGAGGGCCAGAGATACGCAGTATTTT. It yields the protein CASSSTLTSGRARDTQYF. Together with reference TRBV11-2 and TRBJ2-3, the CDR3 gives the full variable domain: EAGVAQSPRYKIIEKRQSVAFWCNPISGHATLYWYQQILGQGPKLLIQFQNNGVVDDSQLPKDRFSAERLKGVDSTLKIQPAKLEDSAVYLCASSSTLTSGRARDTQYFGPGTRLTVL.

CDR3 in DNA: TGTGCCATCCTTGCGGGAGGGGACAATGAGCAGTTCTTC. Translating gives CAILAGGDNEQFF. This chain uses TRBV10-3 with TRBJ2-1; 9 positions match TRBD2. This CDR3 region has 13 residues. Germline V gives CDR1 ENHRY, CDR2 SYGVKD. V shed 8 bases and J 5 bases; nucleotides not matched to a gene: 4.

This clonotype was seen a few times. The chain joins TRBV5-1 to TRBJ2-5, with unresolved D. The CDR3 consists of 16 residues. Trimming cost V 2 bases and J 2 bases, with 16 bases left between them. Germline V gives CDR1 SGHRS, CDR2 YFSETQ. CDR3 amino acids: CASSLTSEGRQETQYF. The CDR3 region has the DNA TGCGCCAGCAGCTTAACCTCAGAAGGTCGGCAAGAGACCCAGTACTTC.

This sequence joins TRBV18 and TRBJ2-1; 14 bases line up with TRBD2. The CDR3 is made up of 16 amino acids. The junction had 10 bases not matched to a gene; V was cut back by 1 base and J by 14 bases. The V gene's germline CDR1 is KGHSH and CDR2 LQKENI. CDR3 DNA: TGTGCCAGCTCACCACTAGGGACTAGCGGGAGTGTCGTGAAGTTCTTC. It encodes CASSPLGTSGSVVKFF.

The CDR3: CASEPRGRTYEQYF. CDR3 nucleotide sequence: TGTGCCAGCGAGCCCCGGGGAAGGACCTACGAGCAGTACTTC. This chain joins TRBV6-1 and TRBJ2-7; D may be TRBD2 (5 bases). CDR1 and CDR2 from the germline V gene are MNHNS and SASEGT. The CDR3 totals 14 residues. V dropped 8 bases and J dropped 2 bases, with 16 bases sitting between them.

This clonotype was counted only a few times. The J gene is TRBJ1-2, the V gene TRBV5-1; D not certain. V was clipped by 4 bases and J by 8 bases, with 15 bases between them. The CDR3 is 13 residues long. Germline CDR1 reads SGHRS; CDR2 reads YFSETQ. This CDR3 is CASSPSRDFGYTF. The CDR3 region has the DNA TGCGCCAGCAGCCCAAGTCGGGATTTCGGCTACACCTTC.

This clonotype was observed a handful of times. The chain employs TRBV20-1 and TRBJ2-5; 7 positions agree with TRBD1. Germline CDR1 DFQATT, CDR2 SNEGSKA (reference sequence). The trim removed 6 bases at V and 5 bases at J, leaving 3 bases unmatched. This CDR3 has 11 amino acids. The CDR3: CSAGGVETQYF. The DNA of the CDR3 is TGCAGTGCAGGGGGCGTGGAGACCCAGTACTTC.

The V and J genes are TRBV20-1 and TRBJ2-2; no firm D call. CDR1 is DFQATT and CDR2 is SNEGSKA in the germline V gene (reference sequence). CDR3 length equals 13 residues. Trimming removed 5 bases at V and 2 bases at J, with 9 bases between. The CDR3 sequence is CSALGPNTGELFF. The CDR3, as DNA: TGCAGTGCTCTCGGACCTAACACCGGGGAGCTGTTTTTT.

The gene calls are TRBV20-1 and TRBJ1-1; D gene ambiguous. The CDR3 is made up of 13 amino acids. Trimming shortened V by 0 bases and J by 1 base, and 6 bases separated the two germline ends. Germline V lookup: CDR1 DFQATT, CDR2 SNEGSKA (reference sequence). CDR3 DNA sequence: TGCAGTGCTAGAGAACCCGGGAACACTGAAGCTTTCTTT. Its translation is CSAREPGNTEAFF.

A single count supports this clonotype. The chain uses TRBV28 and TRBJ2-5; D is ambiguous. Germline CDR1 reads MDHEN; CDR2 reads SYDVKM. V was cut by 3 bases and J by 6 bases, with 8 bases left in between. This CDR3 is built from 12 residues. The CDR3 protein is CASSLRAKTQYF. CDR3 in DNA: TGTGCCAGCAGTTTGAGAGCTAAGACCCAGTACTTC.